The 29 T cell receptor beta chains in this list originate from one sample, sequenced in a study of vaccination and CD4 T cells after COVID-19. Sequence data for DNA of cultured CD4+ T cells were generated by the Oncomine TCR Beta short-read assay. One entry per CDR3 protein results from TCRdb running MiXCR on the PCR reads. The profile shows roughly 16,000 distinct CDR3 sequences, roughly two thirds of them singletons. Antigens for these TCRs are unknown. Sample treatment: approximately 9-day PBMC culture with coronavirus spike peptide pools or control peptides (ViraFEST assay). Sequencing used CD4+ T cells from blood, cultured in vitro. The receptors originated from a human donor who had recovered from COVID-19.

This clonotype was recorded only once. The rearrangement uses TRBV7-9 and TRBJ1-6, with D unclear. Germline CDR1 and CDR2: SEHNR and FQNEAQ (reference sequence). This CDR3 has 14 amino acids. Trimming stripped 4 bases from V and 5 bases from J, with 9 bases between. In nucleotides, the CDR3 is TGTGCCAGCAGCTCCGACGGAAATAATTCACCCCTCCACTTT. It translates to CASSSDGNNSPLHF.

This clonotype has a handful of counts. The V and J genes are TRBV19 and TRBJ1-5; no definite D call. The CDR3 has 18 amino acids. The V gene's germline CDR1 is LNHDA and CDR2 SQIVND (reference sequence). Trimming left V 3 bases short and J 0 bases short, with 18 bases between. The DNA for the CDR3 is TGTGCCAGTAGTATGAAGCGGCTGGGCACTTATAGCAATCAGCCCCAGCATTTT. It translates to CASSMKRLGTYSNQPQHF. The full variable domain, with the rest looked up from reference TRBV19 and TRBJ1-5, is DGGITQSPKYLFRKEGQNVTLSCEQNLNHDAMYWYRQDPGQGLRLIYYSQIVNDFQKGDIAEGYSVSREKKESFPLTVTSAQKNPTAFYLCASSMKRLGTYSNQPQHFGDGTRLSIL.

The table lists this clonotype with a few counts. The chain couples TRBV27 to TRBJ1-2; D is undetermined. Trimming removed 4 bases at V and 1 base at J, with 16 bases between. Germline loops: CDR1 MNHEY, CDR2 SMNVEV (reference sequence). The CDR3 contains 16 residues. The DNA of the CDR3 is TGTGCCAGCAGTTCGTACAGCACTCGTATTAACTATGGCTACACCTTC. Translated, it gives CASSSYSTRINYGYTF.

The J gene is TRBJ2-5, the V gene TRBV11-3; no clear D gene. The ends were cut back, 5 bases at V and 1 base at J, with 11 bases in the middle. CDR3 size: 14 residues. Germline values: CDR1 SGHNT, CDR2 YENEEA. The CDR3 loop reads CASSHSHGQETQYF. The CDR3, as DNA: TGTGCCAGCAGCCACTCACACGGCCAAGAGACCCAGTACTTC.

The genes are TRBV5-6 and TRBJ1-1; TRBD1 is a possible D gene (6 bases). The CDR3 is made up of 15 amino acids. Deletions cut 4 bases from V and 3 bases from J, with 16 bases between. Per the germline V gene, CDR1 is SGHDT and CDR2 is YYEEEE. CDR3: CASSPSDRRDTEAFF. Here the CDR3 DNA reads TGTGCCAGCAGCCCCTCAGACAGGCGGGACACTGAAGCTTTCTTT.

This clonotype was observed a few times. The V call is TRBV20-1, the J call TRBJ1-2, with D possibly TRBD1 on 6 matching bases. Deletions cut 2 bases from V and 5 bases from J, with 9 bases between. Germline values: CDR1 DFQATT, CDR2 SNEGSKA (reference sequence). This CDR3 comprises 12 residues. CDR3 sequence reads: CSARNREYGYTF. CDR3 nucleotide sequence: TGCAGTGCTAGAAACAGGGAATATGGCTACACCTTC.

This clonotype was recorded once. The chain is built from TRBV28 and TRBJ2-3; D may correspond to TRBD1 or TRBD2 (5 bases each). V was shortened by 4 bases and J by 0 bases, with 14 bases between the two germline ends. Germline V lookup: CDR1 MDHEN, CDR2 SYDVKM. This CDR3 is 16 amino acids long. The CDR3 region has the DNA TGTGCCAGCAGTTGGGACGGATTCACTAGCACAGATACGCAGTATTTT. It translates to CASSWDGFTSTDTQYF.

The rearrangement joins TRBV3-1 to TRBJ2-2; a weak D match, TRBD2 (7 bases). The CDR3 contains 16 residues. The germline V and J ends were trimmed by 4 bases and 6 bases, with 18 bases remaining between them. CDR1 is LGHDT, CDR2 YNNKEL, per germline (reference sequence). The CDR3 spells CASSPAGAGSSGELFF. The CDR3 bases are TGTGCCAGCAGCCCCGCGGGGGCGGGTTCGTCCGGGGAGCTGTTTTTT.

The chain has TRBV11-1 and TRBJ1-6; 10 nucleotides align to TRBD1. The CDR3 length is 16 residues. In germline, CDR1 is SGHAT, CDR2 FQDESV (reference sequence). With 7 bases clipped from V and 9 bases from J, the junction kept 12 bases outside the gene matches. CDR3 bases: TGTGCCAGCATGTTCTCTGGGGGACAGGGGACTTCACCCCTCCACTTT. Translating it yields CASMFSGGQGTSPLHF. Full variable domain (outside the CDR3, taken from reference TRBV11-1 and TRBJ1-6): EAEVAQSPRYKITEKSQAVAFWCDPISGHATLYWYRQILGQGPELLVQFQDESVVDDSQLPKDRFSAERLKGVDSTLKIQPAELGDSAMYLCASMFSGGQGTSPLHFGNGTRLTVT.

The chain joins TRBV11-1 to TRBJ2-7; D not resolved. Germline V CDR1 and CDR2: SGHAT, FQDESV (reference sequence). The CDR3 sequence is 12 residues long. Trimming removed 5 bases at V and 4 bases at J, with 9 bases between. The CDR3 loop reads CASSPGRYEQYF. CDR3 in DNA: TGTGCCAGCAGCCCTGGCCGGTACGAGCAGTACTTC.

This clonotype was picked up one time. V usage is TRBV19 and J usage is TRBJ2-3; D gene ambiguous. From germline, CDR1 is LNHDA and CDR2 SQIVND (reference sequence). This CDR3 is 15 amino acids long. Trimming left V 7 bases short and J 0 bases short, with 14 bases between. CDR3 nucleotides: TGTGCCAGTATTTCAAGAAGTTCTAGCACAGATACGCAGTATTTT. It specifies CASISRSSSTDTQYF.

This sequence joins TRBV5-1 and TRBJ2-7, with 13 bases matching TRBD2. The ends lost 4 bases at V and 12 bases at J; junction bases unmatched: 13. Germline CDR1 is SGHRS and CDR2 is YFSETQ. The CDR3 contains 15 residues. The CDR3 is CASSPGPGLAGKSYF. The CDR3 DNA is TGCGCCAGCAGCCCCGGCCCGGGACTAGCGGGGAAATCGTACTTC. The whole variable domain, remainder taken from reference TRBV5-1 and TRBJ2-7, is KAGVTQTPRYLIKTRGQQVTLSCSPISGHRSVSWYQQTPGQGLQFLFEYFSETQRNKGNFPGRFSGRQFSNSRSEMNVSTLELGDSALYLCASSPGPGLAGKSYFGPGTRLTVT.

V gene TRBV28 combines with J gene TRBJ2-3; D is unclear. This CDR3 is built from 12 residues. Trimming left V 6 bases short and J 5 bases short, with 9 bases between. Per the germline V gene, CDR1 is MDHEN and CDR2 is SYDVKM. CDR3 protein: CASRSNLDTQYF. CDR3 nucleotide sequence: TGTGCCAGCAGATCGAACCTAGATACGCAGTATTTT. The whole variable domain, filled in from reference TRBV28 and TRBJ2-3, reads DVKVTQSSRYLVKRTGEKVFLECVQDMDHENMFWYRQDPGLGLRLIYFSYDVKMKEKGDIPEGYSVSREKKERFSLILESASTNQTSMYLCASRSNLDTQYFGPGTRLTVL.

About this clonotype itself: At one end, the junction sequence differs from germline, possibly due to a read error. The CDR3 nucleotides are TGCGCCAGCAGTGACCACAGGGGGAATTCACCCCTCCACTTT. It codes for CASSDHRGNSPLHF. This chain links TRBV6-1 with TRBJ1-6; 8 positions agree with TRBD1. The CDR3 is 14 amino acids. The V gene's germline CDR1 is MNHNS and CDR2 SASEGT.

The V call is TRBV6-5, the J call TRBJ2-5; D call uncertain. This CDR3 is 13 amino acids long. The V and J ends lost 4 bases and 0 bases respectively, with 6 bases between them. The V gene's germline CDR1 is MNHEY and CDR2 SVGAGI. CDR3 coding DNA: TGTGCCAGCAGTTCTCAGGACCAAGAGACCCAGTACTTC. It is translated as CASSSQDQETQYF.

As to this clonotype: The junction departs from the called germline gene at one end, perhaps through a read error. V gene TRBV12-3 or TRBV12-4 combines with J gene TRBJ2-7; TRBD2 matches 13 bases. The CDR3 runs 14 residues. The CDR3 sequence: CARRRTSGGYEQYF. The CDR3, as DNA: TGTGCCCGCAGGCGGACTAGCGGGGGTTACGAGCAGTACTTC.

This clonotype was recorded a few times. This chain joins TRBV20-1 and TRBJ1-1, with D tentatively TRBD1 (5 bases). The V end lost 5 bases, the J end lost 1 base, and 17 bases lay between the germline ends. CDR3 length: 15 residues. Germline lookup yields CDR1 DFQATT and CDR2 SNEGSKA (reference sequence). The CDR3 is CSAPDPGRWNTEAFF. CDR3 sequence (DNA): TGCAGTGCTCCCGACCCGGGGCGGTGGAACACTGAAGCTTTCTTT.

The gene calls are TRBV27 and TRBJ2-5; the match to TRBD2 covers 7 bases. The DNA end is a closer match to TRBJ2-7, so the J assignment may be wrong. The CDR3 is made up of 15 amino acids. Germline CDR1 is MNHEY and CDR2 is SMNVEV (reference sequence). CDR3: CASRYRLAETYEQYF. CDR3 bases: TGTGCCAGCAGATATAGACTAGCAGAGACGTACGAGCAGTACTTC.

The CDR3 bases are TGTGCCAGTAGTGTACTCGAGGGGACCCAGTACTTC. Protein: CASSVLEGTQYF. This rearrangement joins TRBV19 to TRBJ2-5; possibly TRBD2 for D (5 bases). V was shortened by 5 bases and J by 7 bases, with 11 bases between the two germline ends. This CDR3 is built from 12 residues. Germline V gene sequence: CDR1 LNHDA, CDR2 SQIVND (reference sequence).

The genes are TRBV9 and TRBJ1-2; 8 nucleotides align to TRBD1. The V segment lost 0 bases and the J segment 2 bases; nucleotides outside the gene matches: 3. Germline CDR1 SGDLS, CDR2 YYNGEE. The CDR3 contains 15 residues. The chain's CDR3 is CASSVVGQGNYGYTF. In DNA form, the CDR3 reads TGTGCCAGCAGCGTAGTCGGACAGGGCAACTATGGCTACACCTTC. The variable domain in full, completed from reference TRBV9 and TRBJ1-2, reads DSGVTQTPKHLITATGQRVTLRCSPRSGDLSVYWYQQSLDQGLQFLIQYYNGEERAKGNILERFSAQQFPDLHSELNLSSLELGDSALYFCASSVVGQGNYGYTFGSGTRLTVV.

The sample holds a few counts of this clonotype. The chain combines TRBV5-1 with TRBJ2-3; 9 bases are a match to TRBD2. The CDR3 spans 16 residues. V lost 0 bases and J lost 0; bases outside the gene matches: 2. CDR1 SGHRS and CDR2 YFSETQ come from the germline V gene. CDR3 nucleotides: TGCGCCAGCAGCTTGGGACTAGCGGAAAGCACAGATACGCAGTATTTT. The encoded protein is CASSLGLAESTDTQYF.

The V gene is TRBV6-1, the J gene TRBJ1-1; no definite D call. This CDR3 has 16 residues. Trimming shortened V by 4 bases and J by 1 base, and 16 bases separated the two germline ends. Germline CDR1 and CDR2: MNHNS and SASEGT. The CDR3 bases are TGTGCCAGCAGTGCCCAAGGAACCCCTACGAACACTGAAGCTTTCTTT. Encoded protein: CASSAQGTPTNTEAFF.

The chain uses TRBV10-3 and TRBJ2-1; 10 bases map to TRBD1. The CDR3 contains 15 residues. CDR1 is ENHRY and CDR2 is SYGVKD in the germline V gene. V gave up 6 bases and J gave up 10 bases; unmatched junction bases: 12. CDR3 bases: TGTGCCATCAGACCGGGACAGGGGTTCTCTACCGAGCAGTTCTTC. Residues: CAIRPGQGFSTEQFF.

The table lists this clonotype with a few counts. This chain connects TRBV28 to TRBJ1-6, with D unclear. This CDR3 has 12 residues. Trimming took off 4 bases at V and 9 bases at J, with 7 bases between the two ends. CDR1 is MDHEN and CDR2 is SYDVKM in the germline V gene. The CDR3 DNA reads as TGTGCCAGCAGTTACCTTGTTTCACCCCTCCACTTT. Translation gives CASSYLVSPLHF.

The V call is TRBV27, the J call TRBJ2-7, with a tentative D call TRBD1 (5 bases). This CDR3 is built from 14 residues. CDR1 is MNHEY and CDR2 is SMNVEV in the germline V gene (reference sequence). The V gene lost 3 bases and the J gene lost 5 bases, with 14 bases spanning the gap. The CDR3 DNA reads TGTGCCAGCAGTTTTACAGGTCTTTCCCACGAGCAGTACTTC. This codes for CASSFTGLSHEQYF.

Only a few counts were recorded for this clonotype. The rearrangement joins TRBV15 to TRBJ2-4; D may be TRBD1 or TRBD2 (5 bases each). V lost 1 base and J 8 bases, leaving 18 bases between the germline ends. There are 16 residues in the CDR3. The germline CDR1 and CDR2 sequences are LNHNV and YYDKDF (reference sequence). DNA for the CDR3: TGTGCCACCAGCAGAGCCCTGACTACAGGAGGAGACATTCAGTACTTC. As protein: CATSRALTTGGDIQYF.

CDR3: CATRRNGRGTEAFF. The CDR3 bases are TGTGCCACCAGACGCAACGGACGGGGAACTGAAGCTTTCTTT. The chain joins TRBV24-1 to TRBJ1-1; D is undetermined. The CDR3 contains 14 residues. The germline V gene encodes CDR1 KGHDR and CDR2 SFDVKD. Trimming stripped 7 bases from V and 5 bases from J, with 16 bases between.

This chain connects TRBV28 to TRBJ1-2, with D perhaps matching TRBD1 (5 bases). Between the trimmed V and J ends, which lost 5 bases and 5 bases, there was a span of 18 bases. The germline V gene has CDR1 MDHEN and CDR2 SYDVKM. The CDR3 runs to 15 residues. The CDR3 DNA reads TGTGCCAGCAGTCAGGGAGGGGATGGAGCATATGGCTACACCTTC. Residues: CASSQGGDGAYGYTF.

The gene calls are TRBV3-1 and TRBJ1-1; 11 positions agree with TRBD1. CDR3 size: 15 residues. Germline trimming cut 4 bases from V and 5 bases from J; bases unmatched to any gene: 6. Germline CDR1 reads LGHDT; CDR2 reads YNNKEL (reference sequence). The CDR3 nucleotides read TGTGCCAGCAGCCTAGGACAGGGGGCAAAAACTGAAGCTTTCTTT. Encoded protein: CASSLGQGAKTEAFF.